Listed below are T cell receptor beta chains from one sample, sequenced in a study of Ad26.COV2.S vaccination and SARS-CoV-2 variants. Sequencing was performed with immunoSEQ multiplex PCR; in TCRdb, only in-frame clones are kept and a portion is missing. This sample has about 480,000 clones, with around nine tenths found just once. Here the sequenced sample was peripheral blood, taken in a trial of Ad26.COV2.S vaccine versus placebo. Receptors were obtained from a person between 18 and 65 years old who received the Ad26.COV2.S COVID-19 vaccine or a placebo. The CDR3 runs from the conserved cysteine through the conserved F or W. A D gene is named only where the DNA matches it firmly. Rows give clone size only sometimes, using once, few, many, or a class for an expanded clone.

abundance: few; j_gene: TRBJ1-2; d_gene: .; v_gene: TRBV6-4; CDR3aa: CASSENFRENGYTF; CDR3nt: TGTGCCAGCAGTGAAAATTTCAGGGAAAATGGCTACACCTTC
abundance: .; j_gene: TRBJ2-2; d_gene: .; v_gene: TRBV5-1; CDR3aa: CASSRMGQGNTGELFF; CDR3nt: TGCGCCAGCAGCCGAATGGGGCAGGGGAACACCGGGGAGCTGTTTTTT
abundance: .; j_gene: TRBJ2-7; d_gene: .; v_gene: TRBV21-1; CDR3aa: CASSERGCEQYF; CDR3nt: TGTGCCAGCAGCGAGCGGGGGTGCGAGCAGTACTTC
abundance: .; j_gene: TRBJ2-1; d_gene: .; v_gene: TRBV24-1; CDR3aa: CATGSGAYNEQFF; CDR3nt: TGTGCCACCGGGAGTGGGGCCTACAATGAGCAGTTCTTC
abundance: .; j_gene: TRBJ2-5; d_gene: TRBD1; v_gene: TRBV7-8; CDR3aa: CASSRDRGRRETQYF; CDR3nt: TGTGCCAGCAGCCGAGACAGGGGGCGGCGAGAGACCCAGTACTTC
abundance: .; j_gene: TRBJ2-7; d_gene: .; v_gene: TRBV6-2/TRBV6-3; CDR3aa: CASSGVGKASEQYF; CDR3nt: TGTGCCAGCAGTGGGGTCGGGAAGGCTAGCGAGCAGTACTTC
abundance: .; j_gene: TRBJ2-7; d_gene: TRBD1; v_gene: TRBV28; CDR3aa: CASSLPSRSGTAPYEQYF; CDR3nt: TGTGCCAGCAGTTTACCTAGCCGATCCGGGACAGCTCCCTACGAGCAGTACTTC
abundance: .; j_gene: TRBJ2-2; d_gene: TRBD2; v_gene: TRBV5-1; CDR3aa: CASKGSGMDTGELFF; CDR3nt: TGCGCCAGCAAAGGTAGCGGGATGGACACCGGGGAGCTGTTTTTT
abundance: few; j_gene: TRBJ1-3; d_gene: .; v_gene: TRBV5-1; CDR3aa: CASSLGRTSSGNTIYF; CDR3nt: TGCGCCAGCAGCTTGGGCAGGACTAGCTCTGGAAACACCATATATTTT
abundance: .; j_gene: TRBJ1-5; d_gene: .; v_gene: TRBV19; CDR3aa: CASSRDGQSNQPQHF; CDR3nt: TGTGCCAGTAGTAGGGACGGACAAAGCAATCAGCCCCAGCATTTT
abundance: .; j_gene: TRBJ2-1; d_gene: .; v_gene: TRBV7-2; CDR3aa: CASSLANEQFF; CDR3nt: TGTGCCAGCAGCTTAGCAAATGAGCAGTTCTTC
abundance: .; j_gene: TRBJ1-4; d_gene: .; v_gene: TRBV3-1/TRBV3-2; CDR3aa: CASSPKGGYNEKLFF; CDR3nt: TGTGCCAGCAGCCCCAAGGGGGGATATAATGAAAAACTGTTTTTT
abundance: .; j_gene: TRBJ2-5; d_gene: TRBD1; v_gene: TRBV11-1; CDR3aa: CASSLDRGSETQYF; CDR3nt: TGTGCCAGCAGCTTAGACAGGGGTTCTGAGACCCAGTACTTC
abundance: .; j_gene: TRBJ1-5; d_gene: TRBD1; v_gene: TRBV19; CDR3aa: CASSTGQGRSQPQHF; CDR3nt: TGTGCCAGTAGTACTGGACAGGGGAGGTCTCAGCCCCAGCATTTT
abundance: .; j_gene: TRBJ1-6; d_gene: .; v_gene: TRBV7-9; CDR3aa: CASSRVVGSPLHF; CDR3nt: TGTGCCAGCAGCAGAGTGGTCGGATCACCCCTCCACTTT
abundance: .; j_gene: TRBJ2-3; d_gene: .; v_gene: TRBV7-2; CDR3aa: CASSLGAVGTDTQYF; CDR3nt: TGTGCCAGCAGCTTAGGAGCGGTTGGAACAGATACGCAGTATTTT
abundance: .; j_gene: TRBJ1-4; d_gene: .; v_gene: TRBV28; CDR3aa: CASGLGREKLFF; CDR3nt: TGTGCCAGCGGGTTGGGTCGTGAAAAACTGTTTTTT
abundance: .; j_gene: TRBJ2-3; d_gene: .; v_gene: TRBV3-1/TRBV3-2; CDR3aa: CASSQDSGYYTDTQYF; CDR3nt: TGTGCCAGCAGCCAAGACTCAGGTTACTACACAGATACGCAGTATTTT
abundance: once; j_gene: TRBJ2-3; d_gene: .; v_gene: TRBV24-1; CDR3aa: CATSDLTGTDTQYF; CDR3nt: TGTGCCACCAGTGATTTGACAGGGACAGATACGCAGTATTTT
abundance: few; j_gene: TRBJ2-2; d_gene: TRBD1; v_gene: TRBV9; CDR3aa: CASSVRGPDTGELFF; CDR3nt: TGTGCCAGCAGCGTAAGGGGGCCGGACACCGGGGAGCTGTTTTTT
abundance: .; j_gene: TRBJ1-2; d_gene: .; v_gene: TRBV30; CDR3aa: CAWSETSGYTF; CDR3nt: TGTGCCTGGAGTGAGACCAGCGGCTACACCTTC
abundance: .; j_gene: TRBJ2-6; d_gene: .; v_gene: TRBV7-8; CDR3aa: CASSFSLGSGANVLTF; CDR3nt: TGTGCCAGCAGCTTTTCCCTCGGCTCTGGGGCCAACGTCCTGACTTTC
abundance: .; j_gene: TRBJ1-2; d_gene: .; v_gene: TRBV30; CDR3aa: CAWRIFPGVGGYTF; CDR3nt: TGTGCCTGGAGGATCTTCCCGGGGGTTGGGGGCTACACCTTC